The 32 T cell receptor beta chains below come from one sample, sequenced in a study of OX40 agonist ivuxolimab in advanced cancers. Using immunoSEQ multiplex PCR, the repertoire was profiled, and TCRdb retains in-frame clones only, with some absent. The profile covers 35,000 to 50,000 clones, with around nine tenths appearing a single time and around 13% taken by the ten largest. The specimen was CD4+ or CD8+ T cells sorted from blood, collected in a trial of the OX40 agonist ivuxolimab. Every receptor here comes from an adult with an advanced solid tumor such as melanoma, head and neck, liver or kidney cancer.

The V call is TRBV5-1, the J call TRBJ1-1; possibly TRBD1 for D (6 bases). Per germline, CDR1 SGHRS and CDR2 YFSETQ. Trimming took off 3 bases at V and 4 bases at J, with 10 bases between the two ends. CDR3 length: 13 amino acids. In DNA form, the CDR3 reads TGCGCCAGCAGCTCAGCAGGGGCCACTGAAGCTTTCTTT. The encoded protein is CASSSAGATEAFF.

The CDR3 sequence: CASSPAITGQGAMVGTEAFF. CDR3 DNA: TGTGCCAGCTCACCAGCTATTACGGGACAGGGGGCTATGGTTGGCACTGAAGCTTTCTTT. The chain has TRBV18 and TRBJ1-1; 12 bases are shared with TRBD1. Germline loops: CDR1 KGHSH, CDR2 LQKENI. V shed 2 bases, J shed 4 bases, and the junction held 17 bases outside the gene matches. This CDR3 is built from 20 residues.

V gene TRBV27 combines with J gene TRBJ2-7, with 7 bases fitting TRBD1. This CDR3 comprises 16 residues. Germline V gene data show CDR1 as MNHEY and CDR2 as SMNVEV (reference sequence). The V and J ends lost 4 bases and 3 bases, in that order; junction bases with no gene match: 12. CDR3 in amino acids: CASSSPMTGQIYEQYF. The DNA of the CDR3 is TGTGCCAGCAGTTCCCCAATGACAGGGCAAATCTACGAGCAGTACTTC.

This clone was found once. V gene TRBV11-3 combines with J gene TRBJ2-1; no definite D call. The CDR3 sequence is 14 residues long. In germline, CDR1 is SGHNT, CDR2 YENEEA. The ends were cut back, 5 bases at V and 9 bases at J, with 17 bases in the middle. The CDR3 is CASSPAYTGGEQFF. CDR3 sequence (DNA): TGTGCCAGCAGCCCCGCATATACGGGTGGTGAGCAGTTCTTC.

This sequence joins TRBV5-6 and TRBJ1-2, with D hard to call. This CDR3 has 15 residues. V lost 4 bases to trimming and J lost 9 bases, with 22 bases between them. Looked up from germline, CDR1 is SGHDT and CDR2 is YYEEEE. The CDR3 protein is CASSPSPSGVNSYTF. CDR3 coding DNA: TGTGCCAGCAGCCCCTCCCCGTCAGGCGTTAACAGCTACACCTTC.

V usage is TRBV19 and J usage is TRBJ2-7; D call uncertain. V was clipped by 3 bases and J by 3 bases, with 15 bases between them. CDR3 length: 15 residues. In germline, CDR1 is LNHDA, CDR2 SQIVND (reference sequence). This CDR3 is CASSIRLDDFYEQYF. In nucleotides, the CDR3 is TGTGCCAGTAGTATTAGATTGGACGACTTCTACGAGCAGTACTTC.

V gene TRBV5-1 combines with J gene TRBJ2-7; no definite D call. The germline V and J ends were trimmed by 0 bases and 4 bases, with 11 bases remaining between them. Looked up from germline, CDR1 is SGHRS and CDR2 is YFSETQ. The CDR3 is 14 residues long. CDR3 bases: TGCGCCAGCAGCTTGGACAGCGTGGGGTACGAGCAGTACTTC. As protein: CASSLDSVGYEQYF.

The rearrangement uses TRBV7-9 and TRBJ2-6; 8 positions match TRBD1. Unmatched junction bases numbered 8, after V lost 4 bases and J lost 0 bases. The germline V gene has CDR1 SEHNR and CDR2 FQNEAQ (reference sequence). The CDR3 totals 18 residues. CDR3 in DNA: TGTGCCAGCAGCTCGGCGGGACAGGTGTTCTCTGGGGCCAACGTCCTGACTTTC. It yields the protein CASSSAGQVFSGANVLTF.

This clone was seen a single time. CDR3 nucleotide sequence: TGTGCCAGCGACTGGGGGAGCGAGCAGTACTTC. It yields the protein CASDWGSEQYF. The genes are TRBV6-5 and TRBJ2-7; D tentatively fits TRBD1 or TRBD2 (5 bases each). V lost 8 bases and J 6 bases, leaving 11 bases between the germline ends. Per the germline V gene, CDR1 is MNHEY and CDR2 is SVGAGI. CDR3 length: 11 amino acids.

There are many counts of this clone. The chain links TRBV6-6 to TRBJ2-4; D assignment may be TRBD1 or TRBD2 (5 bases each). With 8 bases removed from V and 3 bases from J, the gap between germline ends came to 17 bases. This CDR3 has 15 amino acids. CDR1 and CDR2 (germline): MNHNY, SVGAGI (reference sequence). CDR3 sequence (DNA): TGTGCCAGCTCGAATCACCCAGGGAGCAAAAACATTCAGTACTTC. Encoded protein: CASSNHPGSKNIQYF.

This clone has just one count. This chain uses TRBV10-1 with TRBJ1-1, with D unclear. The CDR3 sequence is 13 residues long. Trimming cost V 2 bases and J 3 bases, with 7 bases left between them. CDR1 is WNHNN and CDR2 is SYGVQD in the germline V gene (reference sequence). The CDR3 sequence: CASSERGDTEAFF. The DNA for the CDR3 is TGCGCCAGCAGTGAGCGGGGTGACACTGAAGCTTTCTTT.

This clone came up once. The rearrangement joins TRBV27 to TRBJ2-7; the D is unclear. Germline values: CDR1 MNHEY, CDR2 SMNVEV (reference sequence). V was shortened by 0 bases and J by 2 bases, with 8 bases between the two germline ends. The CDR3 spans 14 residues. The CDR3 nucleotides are TGTGCCAGCAGTTTATCACACACCGCCTACGAGCAGTACTTC. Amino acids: CASSLSHTAYEQYF.

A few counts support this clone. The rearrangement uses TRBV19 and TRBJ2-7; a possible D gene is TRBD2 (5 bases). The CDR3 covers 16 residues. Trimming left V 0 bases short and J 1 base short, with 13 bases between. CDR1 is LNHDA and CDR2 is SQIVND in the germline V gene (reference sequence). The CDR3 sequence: CASSIDLPGMSYEQYF. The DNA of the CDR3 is TGTGCCAGTAGTATAGACTTACCGGGGATGTCCTACGAGCAGTACTTC.

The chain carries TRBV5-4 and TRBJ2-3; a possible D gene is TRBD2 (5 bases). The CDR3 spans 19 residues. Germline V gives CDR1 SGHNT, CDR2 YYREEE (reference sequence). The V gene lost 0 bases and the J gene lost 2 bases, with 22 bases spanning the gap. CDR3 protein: CASSLAVWERSQPTDTQYF. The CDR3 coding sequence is TGTGCCAGCAGCTTGGCCGTGTGGGAGCGCTCCCAACCCACAGATACGCAGTATTTT.

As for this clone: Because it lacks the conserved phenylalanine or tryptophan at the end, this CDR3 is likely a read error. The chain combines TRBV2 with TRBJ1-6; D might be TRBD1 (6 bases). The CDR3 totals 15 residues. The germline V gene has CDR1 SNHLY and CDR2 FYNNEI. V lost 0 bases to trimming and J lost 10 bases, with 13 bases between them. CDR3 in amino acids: CASSEAIGQGSPLHL. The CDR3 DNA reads TGTGCCAGCAGTGAAGCTATCGGGCAGGGGTCACCCCTCCACCTT.

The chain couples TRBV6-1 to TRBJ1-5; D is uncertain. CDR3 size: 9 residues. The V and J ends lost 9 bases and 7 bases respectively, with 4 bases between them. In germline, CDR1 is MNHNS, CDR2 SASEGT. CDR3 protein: CASSQPQHF. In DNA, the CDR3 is TGTGCCAGTAGCCAGCCCCAGCATTTT.

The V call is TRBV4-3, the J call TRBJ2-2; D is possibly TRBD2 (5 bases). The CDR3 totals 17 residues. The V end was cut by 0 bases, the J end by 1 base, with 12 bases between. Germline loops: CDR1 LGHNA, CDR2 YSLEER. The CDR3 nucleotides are TGCGCCAGCAGCCAAGATTGGGCAGGAGGGAACACCGGGGAGCTGTTTTTT. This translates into CASSQDWAGGNTGELFF.

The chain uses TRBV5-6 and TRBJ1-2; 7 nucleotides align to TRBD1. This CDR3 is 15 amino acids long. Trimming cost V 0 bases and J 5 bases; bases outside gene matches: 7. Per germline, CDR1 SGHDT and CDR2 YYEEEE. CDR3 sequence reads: CASSLVRDSYYGYTF. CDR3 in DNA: TGTGCCAGCAGCTTGGTTAGGGACAGCTATTATGGCTACACCTTC.

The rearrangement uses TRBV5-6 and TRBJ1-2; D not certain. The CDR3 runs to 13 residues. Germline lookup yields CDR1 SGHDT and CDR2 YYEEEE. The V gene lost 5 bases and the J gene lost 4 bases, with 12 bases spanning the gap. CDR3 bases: TGTGCCAGCAGGTACGATTCAATCTATGGCTACACCTTC. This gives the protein CASRYDSIYGYTF.

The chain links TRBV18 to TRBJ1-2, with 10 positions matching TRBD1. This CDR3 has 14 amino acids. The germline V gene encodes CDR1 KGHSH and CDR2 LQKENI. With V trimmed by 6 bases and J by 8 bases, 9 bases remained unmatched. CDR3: CASSQPGTGVGYTF. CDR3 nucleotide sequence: TGTGCCAGCTCCCAACCCGGGACAGGGGTAGGCTACACCTTC.

CDR3 residues: CASSSGPTGANVLTF. The CDR3 DNA reads as TGTGCCAGCAGCTCTGGTCCCACTGGGGCCAACGTCCTGACTTTC. The chain joins TRBV11-3 to TRBJ2-6, with D unresolved. The V end lost 4 bases, the J end lost 2 bases, and 9 bases lay between the germline ends. Germline V gives CDR1 SGHNT, CDR2 YENEEA. The CDR3 is made up of 15 amino acids.

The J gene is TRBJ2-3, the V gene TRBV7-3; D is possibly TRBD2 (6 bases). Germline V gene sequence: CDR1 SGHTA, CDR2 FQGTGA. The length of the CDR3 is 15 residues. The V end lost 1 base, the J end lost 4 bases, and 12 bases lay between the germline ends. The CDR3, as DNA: TGTGCCAGCAGCTTAATCCCGGGAGATTCAGATACGCAGTATTTT. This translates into CASSLIPGDSDTQYF.

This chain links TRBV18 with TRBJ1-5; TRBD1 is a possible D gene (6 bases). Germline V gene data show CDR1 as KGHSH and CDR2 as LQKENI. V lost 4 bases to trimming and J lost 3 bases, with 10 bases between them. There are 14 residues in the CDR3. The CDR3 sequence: CASSQQGANQPQHF. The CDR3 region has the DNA TGTGCCAGCTCACAACAGGGAGCCAATCAGCCCCAGCATTTT.

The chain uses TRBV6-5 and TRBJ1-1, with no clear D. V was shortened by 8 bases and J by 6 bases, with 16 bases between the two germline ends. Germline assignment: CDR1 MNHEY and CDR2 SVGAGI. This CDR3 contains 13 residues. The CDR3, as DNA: TGTGCCAGCCGATTCACTGAAATGGCTGAAGCTTTCTTT. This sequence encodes CASRFTEMAEAFF.

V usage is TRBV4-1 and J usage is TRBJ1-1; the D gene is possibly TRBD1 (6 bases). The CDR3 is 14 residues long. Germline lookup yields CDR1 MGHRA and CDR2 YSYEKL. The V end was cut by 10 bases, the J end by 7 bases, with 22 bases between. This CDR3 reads CATQGQFLLGEAFF. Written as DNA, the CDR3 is TGCGCCACCCAAGGACAGTTTCTTCTTGGTGAAGCTTTCTTT.

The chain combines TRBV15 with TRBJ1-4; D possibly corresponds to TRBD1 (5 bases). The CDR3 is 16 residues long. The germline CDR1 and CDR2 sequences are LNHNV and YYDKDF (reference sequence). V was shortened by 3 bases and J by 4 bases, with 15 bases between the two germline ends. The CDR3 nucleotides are TGTGCCACCAGCAGCGCCGACAGTTTAATTAATGAAAAACTGTTTTTT. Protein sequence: CATSSADSLINEKLFF. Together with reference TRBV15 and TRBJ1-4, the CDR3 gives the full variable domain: DAMVIQNPRYQVTQFGKPVTLSCSQTLNHNVMYWYQQKSSQAPKLLFHYYDKDFNNEADTPDNFQSRRPNTSFCFLDIRSPGLGDTAMYLCATSSADSLINEKLFFGSGTQLSVL.

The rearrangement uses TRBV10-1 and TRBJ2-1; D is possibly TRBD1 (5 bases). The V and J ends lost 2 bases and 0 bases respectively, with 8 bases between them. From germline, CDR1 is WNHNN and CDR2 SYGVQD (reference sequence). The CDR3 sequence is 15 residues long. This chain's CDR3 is CASSEGQYSYNEQFF. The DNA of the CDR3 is TGCGCCAGCAGTGAGGGACAATACTCCTACAATGAGCAGTTCTTC.

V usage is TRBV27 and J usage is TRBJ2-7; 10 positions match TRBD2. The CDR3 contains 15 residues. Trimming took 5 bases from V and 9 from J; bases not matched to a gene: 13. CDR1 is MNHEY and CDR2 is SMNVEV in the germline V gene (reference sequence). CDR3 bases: TGTGCCAGCAGTACCCGACTAGCGGGTCCTCCGGTGCAGTACTTC. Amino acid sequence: CASSTRLAGPPVQYF.

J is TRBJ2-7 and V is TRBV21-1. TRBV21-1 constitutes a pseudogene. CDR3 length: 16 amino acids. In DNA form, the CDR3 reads TGTGCCAGCATTAGACCAGGCGGCTTATTTTCCTACGAGCAGTACTTC. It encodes CASIRPGGLFSYEQYF.

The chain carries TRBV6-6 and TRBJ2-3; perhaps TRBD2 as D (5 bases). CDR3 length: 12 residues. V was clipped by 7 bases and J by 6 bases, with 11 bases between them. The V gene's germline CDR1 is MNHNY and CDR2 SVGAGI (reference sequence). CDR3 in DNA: TGTGCCAGCAACTCGCCGGGGGATACGCAGTATTTT. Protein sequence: CASNSPGDTQYF.

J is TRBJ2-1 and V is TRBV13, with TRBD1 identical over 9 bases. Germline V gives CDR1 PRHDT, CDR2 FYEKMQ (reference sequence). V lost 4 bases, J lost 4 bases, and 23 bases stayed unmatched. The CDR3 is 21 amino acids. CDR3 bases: TGTGCCAGCAGCTCACTGACAGGGGGAGATAGTGGGGGCCCGTTATACAATGAGCAGTTCTTC. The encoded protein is CASSSLTGGDSGGPLYNEQFF.

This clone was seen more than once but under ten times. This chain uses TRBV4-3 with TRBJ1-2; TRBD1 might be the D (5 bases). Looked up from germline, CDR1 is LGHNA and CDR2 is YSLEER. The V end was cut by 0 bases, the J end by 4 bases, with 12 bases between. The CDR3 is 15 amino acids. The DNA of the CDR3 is TGCGCCAGCAGCCAAGACCTGGGACCGCGCTATGGCTACACCTTC. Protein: CASSQDLGPRYGYTF.